The clone carrying this T cell receptor beta chain has just a few counts. Its antigen is not identified. The CDR3 extends over 16 amino acids. Trimming took 5 bases from V and 6 from J; bases not matched to a gene: 11. The data were taken from a study of identical twins. Points from the study as a whole: Beta out-of-frame sequences showed weaker excess twin sharing.

Every donor was a healthy Caucasian. One entry per CDR3 protein, called by TCRdb with MiXCR from the 5' RACE reads. In the table there are about 530,000 distinct CDR3 sequences, 20% to 25% of which are singletons. These sequences were also reported in another study, on yellow fever vaccine responses in identical twins.

The chain links TRBV12-3 or TRBV12-4 to TRBJ2-1, with 9 bases fitting TRBD1. The sample comprised CD4+ T cells sorted from blood. The sequence came from a woman aged 18-29 years in good health. The CDR3 DNA reads TGTGCCAGCAGTACCCTCATGAGGACAGGGGTCAATGAGCAGTTCTTC. This gives the protein CASSTLMRTGVNEQFF.